The clone carrying this TCR beta chain was found a few times. Its antigen is still unknown. The data are from a study of post-analysis software for immune sequencing data. Overall study results and limits: F measure clustering grouped samples strongly by preparation batch. The study found TRBV5-6, TRBV5-1 and TRBV20-1 among a few TRBV segments more frequent in patients than controls.

Each TCR beta cDNA library carried unique molecular identifiers. The authors obtained about 520,000 cDNA molecules from approximately 0.95 to 9.8 million T cells. TCRdb ran MiXCR on the PCR reads and lists one entry per CDR3 protein. The sample carries about 620,000 distinct CDR3 sequences, about 40% recorded once. The CDR3 consists of 15 residues. Germline CDR1 is SQVTM and CDR2 is ANQGSEA. The V and J ends lost 3 bases and 2 bases respectively, with 11 bases between them. The specimen was blood. The sequence came from a girl between 10 and 17 years old with multiple sclerosis. This chain uses TRBV29-1 with TRBJ2-6, with D perhaps assigned TRBD1 or TRBD2 (5 bases each). DNA of the CDR3: TGCAGCGTTGAGGGGCAGGGACCTGGGGCCAACGTCCTGACTTTC. Its protein is CSVEGQGPGANVLTF.